Listed below are T cell receptor beta chains from one sample, sequenced in a study of blood T cell repertoires in COVID-19. Method: immunoSEQ multiplex PCR; TCRdb's copy keeps in-frame clones and lacks some. This table has over 75,000 clones, around 85% appearing once. Material for sequencing was peripheral blood. These receptors originate from a man between 65 and 80 years old with acute or convalescent COVID-19. Both conserved end residues are trimmed from each CDR3. Fields, in order: J gene, V gene, CDR3 protein.

j_gene: TRBJ1-1; v_gene: TRBV11-2; CDR3aa: ASSLGGPATEAF
j_gene: TRBJ2-5; v_gene: TRBV5-1; CDR3aa: ASSLEASGGETQY
j_gene: TRBJ2-1; v_gene: TRBV6-2/TRBV6-3; CDR3aa: ASSYWDGRNEQF
j_gene: TRBJ2-2; v_gene: TRBV5-6; CDR3aa: ASSTLQGRMF
j_gene: TRBJ2-1; v_gene: TRBV7-9; CDR3aa: ASSPSGTYNEQF
j_gene: TRBJ2-5; v_gene: TRBV4-1; CDR3aa: ASSQEVARGETQY
j_gene: TRBJ2-7; v_gene: TRBV5-1; CDR3aa: ASSSRDEGEQY
j_gene: TRBJ1-6; v_gene: TRBV11-2; CDR3aa: ASSHGTDNSPLH
j_gene: TRBJ2-3; v_gene: TRBV10-3; CDR3aa: AIMDSGTDTQY
j_gene: TRBJ2-1; v_gene: TRBV5-5; CDR3aa: ASSLGGRAVEQF
j_gene: TRBJ2-3; v_gene: TRBV2; CDR3aa: ASTSTGTSTDTQY
j_gene: TRBJ2-2; v_gene: TRBV7-3; CDR3aa: ASGEINTGELF
j_gene: TRBJ1-2; v_gene: TRBV6-2/TRBV6-3; CDR3aa: ASSITTQGQPNYGYT
j_gene: TRBJ1-6; v_gene: TRBV27; CDR3aa: ASSFGQFNSPLH
j_gene: TRBJ2-7; v_gene: TRBV20-1; CDR3aa: SAGGQYEQY
j_gene: TRBJ1-2; v_gene: TRBV27; CDR3aa: ASSFRGSGYT
j_gene: TRBJ2-1; v_gene: TRBV28; CDR3aa: ASSSSSGGTYNEQF
j_gene: TRBJ2-5; v_gene: TRBV6-2/TRBV6-3; CDR3aa: ASSQGAGQTQY
j_gene: TRBJ1-1; v_gene: TRBV14; CDR3aa: ASSHSGWNTEAF
j_gene: TRBJ2-1; v_gene: TRBV14; CDR3aa: ASSPSLASYEQF
j_gene: TRBJ2-4; v_gene: TRBV24-1; CDR3aa: ATSDPSENIQY
j_gene: TRBJ2-5; v_gene: TRBV5-1; CDR3aa: ASSDNSQETQY
j_gene: TRBJ2-5; v_gene: TRBV6-1; CDR3aa: ASSGNSGGEVETQY
j_gene: TRBJ2-1; v_gene: TRBV4-1; CDR3aa: ASSQDLPGGRNEQF
j_gene: TRBJ1-1; v_gene: TRBV6-5; CDR3aa: ASSYSGAGRNTEAF
j_gene: TRBJ2-6; v_gene: TRBV5-3; CDR3aa: ARSFAGANVLT
j_gene: TRBJ2-3; v_gene: TRBV4-1; CDR3aa: ASSPYHRSPSTDTQY
j_gene: TRBJ1-4; v_gene: TRBV9; CDR3aa: ASSPRDQVYEKLF
j_gene: TRBJ2-7; v_gene: TRBV28; CDR3aa: ASNRGGAQYEQY
j_gene: TRBJ1-4; v_gene: TRBV19; CDR3aa: ASSNRVPTNEKLF
j_gene: TRBJ1-4; v_gene: TRBV28; CDR3aa: ASSFSEKLF
j_gene: TRBJ1-4; v_gene: TRBV4-2; CDR3aa: ASSQDGRGKGEKLF
j_gene: TRBJ2-7; v_gene: TRBV7-9; CDR3aa: ASSSIRGDPSYEQY
j_gene: TRBJ1-2; v_gene: TRBV3-1/TRBV3-2; CDR3aa: ASSQETGTYGYT
j_gene: TRBJ2-3; v_gene: TRBV4-1; CDR3aa: ASSQDLGTSGVGDTQY
j_gene: TRBJ2-6; v_gene: TRBV18; CDR3aa: ASSPRGQGARRSSGANVLT
j_gene: TRBJ1-3; v_gene: TRBV19; CDR3aa: ASSTEPTGAGNTIY
j_gene: TRBJ1-1; v_gene: TRBV30; CDR3aa: AWSVLGGTEAF
j_gene: TRBJ2-3; v_gene: TRBV28; CDR3aa: ASSFIGGRRADTQY
j_gene: TRBJ1-2; v_gene: TRBV6-5; CDR3aa: ASSRGAQGGYT
j_gene: TRBJ1-4; v_gene: TRBV4-1; CDR3aa: ASSQAGGPNEKLF
j_gene: TRBJ2-1; v_gene: TRBV11-2; CDR3aa: ASSPLAGAHNEQF
j_gene: TRBJ1-3; v_gene: TRBV19; CDR3aa: ASSPRDSRNTIY
j_gene: TRBJ1-1; v_gene: TRBV10-3; CDR3aa: AISRDRGFTEAF
j_gene: TRBJ2-2; v_gene: TRBV4-1; CDR3aa: ASSQDGGATTGELF
j_gene: TRBJ1-2; v_gene: TRBV3-1/TRBV3-2; CDR3aa: ASSQDVLNYGYT
j_gene: TRBJ2-5; v_gene: TRBV20-1; CDR3aa: SAENRETQY
j_gene: TRBJ1-2; v_gene: TRBV2; CDR3aa: ASSGNGDGGGYT
j_gene: TRBJ1-2; v_gene: TRBV19; CDR3aa: ASSLSVQGYGYT
j_gene: TRBJ2-6; v_gene: TRBV11-2; CDR3aa: ASSSGSGANVLT
j_gene: TRBJ2-3; v_gene: TRBV6-6; CDR3aa: ASSYASGGTDTQY
j_gene: TRBJ2-6; v_gene: TRBV7-2; CDR3aa: ASSLRGTSGANVLT
j_gene: TRBJ1-2; v_gene: TRBV2; CDR3aa: ASSEGAYGYT
j_gene: TRBJ2-5; v_gene: TRBV7-9; CDR3aa: ASSLARGQAIQETQY
j_gene: TRBJ2-3; v_gene: TRBV15; CDR3aa: ATADRARDTQY
j_gene: TRBJ2-7; v_gene: TRBV5-1; CDR3aa: ASSLGQLSYEQY
j_gene: TRBJ2-1; v_gene: TRBV7-9; CDR3aa: ASSFSGGYNEQF